This is a list of T cell receptor beta chains from one sample in a study of T cell responses to AZD1222 COVID-19 vaccine. Some clones are missing from TCRdb's copy, which holds only in-frame ones; the method was immunoSEQ multiplex PCR. This repertoire shows 84,000 or so clones, 80% to 90% found once; its top ten account for more than 7%. The sample consisted of peripheral blood, taken on day 0 of AZD1222 vaccination. The receptors shown here come from an adult in good health. CDR3s include the opening cysteine and the closing phenylalanine or tryptophan. A D gene is named only where the DNA matches it firmly. Clone size is shown for a subset of rows, as once, few, many or a class of expanded clone.

abundance	v_gene	j_gene	d_gene	CDR3nt	CDR3aa
NA	TRBV9	TRBJ1-1	TRBD1	TGTGCCAGCAGCGTTTCCGGGACAGGGTTTAACACTGAAGCTTTCTTT	CASSVSGTGFNTEAFF
once	TRBV3-1/TRBV3-2	TRBJ1-1	NA	TGTGCCAGCAGCCGCCCCACCGGGTCCCAGAACACTGAAGCTTTCTTT	CASSRPTGSQNTEAFF
once	TRBV3-1/TRBV3-2	TRBJ2-1	TRBD2	TGTGCCAGCACCCTTGCCAGCGGGGTAAATGAGCAGTTCTTC	CASTLASGVNEQFF
NA	TRBV3-1/TRBV3-2	TRBJ2-7	NA	TGTGCCAGCAGCCAAGGGGTAAGGCGAAAAGGGTCCTACGAGCAGTACTTC	CASSQGVRRKGSYEQYF
NA	TRBV19	TRBJ2-7	TRBD1	TGTGCCAGTAGAAGAGGACAGGCCTACGAGCAGTACTTC	CASRRGQAYEQYF
once	TRBV7-2	TRBJ2-1	NA	TGTGCCAGCAGCTTGGGCCCGAGCTCCTACAATGAGCAGTTCTTC	CASSLGPSSYNEQFF
NA	TRBV9	TRBJ1-1	NA	TGTGCCAGCAGCGTCGGACACCAGAACACTGAAGCTTTCTTT	CASSVGHQNTEAFF
NA	TRBV9	TRBJ2-7	TRBD1	TGTGCCAGCAGCCCACGACAGGGCCTCTACGAGCAGTACTTC	CASSPRQGLYEQYF
NA	TRBV30	TRBJ2-1	TRBD2	TGTGCCTGGTCCGGGACTACCCACAATGAGCAGTTCTTC	CAWSGTTHNEQFF
NA	TRBV4-1	TRBJ2-1	TRBD2	TGCGCCAGCAGCCAAGATCCTGGGGGGGCCTACAATGAGCAGTTCTTC	CASSQDPGGAYNEQFF
NA	TRBV5-1	TRBJ2-3	NA	TGCGCCAGCAGCTTGGTACTGGACAGCGACACAGATACGCAGTATTTT	CASSLVLDSDTDTQYF
NA	TRBV2	TRBJ2-1	TRBD2	TGTGCCAGGTCTAGCGGGAGTCACAATGAGCAGTTCTTC	CARSSGSHNEQFF
NA	TRBV27	TRBJ2-7	NA	TGTGCCAGCAGGGCGGACTTCAATGGCTACGAGCAGTACTTC	CASRADFNGYEQYF
NA	TRBV2	TRBJ2-3	NA	TGTGCCAGCAGGGAACGGACTGGGGGGACAGATACGCAGTATTTT	CASRERTGGTDTQYF
NA	TRBV5-1	TRBJ2-7	TRBD1	TGCGCCAGCAGCTTGGCAGGGGGCAACTACGAGCAGTACTTC	CASSLAGGNYEQYF
NA	TRBV5-4	TRBJ2-7	NA	TGTGCCAGCACTAAGCTCGCAGGGACGGGCTCCTACGAGCAGTACTTC	CASTKLAGTGSYEQYF
NA	TRBV6-5	TRBJ1-5	NA	TGTGCCAGCACCCAGGATCATAGCAATCAGCCCCAGCATTTT	CASTQDHSNQPQHF
NA	TRBV27	TRBJ2-1	NA	TGTGCCAGCAGTTGGGCAGGACAGATATTTAATGAGCAGTTCTTC	CASSWAGQIFNEQFF
NA	TRBV5-1	TRBJ2-5	TRBD1	TGCGCCAGCAGCTTATCCCCAGACAGGGTCTTTCAAGAGACCCAGTACTTC	CASSLSPDRVFQETQYF
once	TRBV3-1/TRBV3-2	TRBJ1-4	NA	TGTGCCAGCAGCCGCGGGCTTAATGAAAAACTGTTTTTT	CASSRGLNEKLFF
NA	TRBV19	TRBJ2-6	NA	TGTGCCAGTAGGCTAGGTGGGGCAGTCGGGGCCAACGTCCTGACTTTC	CASRLGGAVGANVLTF
NA	TRBV7-2	TRBJ2-1	TRBD2	TGTGCCAGCAGCAGACGAACTAGCGGGTTGGATGAGCAGTTCTTC	CASSRRTSGLDEQFF
NA	TRBV28	TRBJ2-7	NA	TGTGCCAGCACCGGGGTCTACGAGCAGTACTTC	CASTGVYEQYF
NA	TRBV21-1	TRBJ1-1	NA	TGTGCCAGCAGCATAGGACGGAACACTGAAGCTTTCTTT	CASSIGRNTEAFF
NA	TRBV6-1	TRBJ1-4	NA	TGTGCCAGCAGTGAAAATCCAACTTCAACTAATGAAAAACTGTTTTTT	CASSENPTSTNEKLFF
once	TRBV6-5	TRBJ1-1	TRBD1	TGTGCCAGCAGGAAGACAGGGGGCACTGAAGCTTTCTTT	CASRKTGGTEAFF
NA	TRBV28	TRBJ1-1	TRBD1	TGTGCCAGCAGTAAAGGGGGCGCTGACACTGAAGCTTTCTTT	CASSKGGADTEAFF
NA	TRBV7-2	TRBJ2-1	NA	TGTGCCAGCAGCCCGCAAGGGACCACCTCCTACAATGAGCAGTTCTTC	CASSPQGTTSYNEQFF
NA	TRBV7-2	TRBJ2-7	NA	TGTGCCAGCAGCTTGGCCGGAGCGCACGAGCAGTACTTC	CASSLAGAHEQYF
NA	TRBV11-1	TRBJ2-7	NA	TGTGCCAGCAGCTCCCGGACAGCCTACGAGCAGTACTTC	CASSSRTAYEQYF
NA	TRBV6-2/TRBV6-3	TRBJ2-3	NA	TGTGCCAGCAGTTCCCCCAGGGTCGCTTACACAGATACGCAGTATTTT	CASSSPRVAYTDTQYF
NA	TRBV9	TRBJ2-1	NA	TGTGCCAGCAGCGAGAACAGCAATGAGCAGTTCTTC	CASSENSNEQFF
NA	TRBV18	TRBJ2-7	NA	TGTGCCAGCTCACCGAGGACTTCGGGATATAGCTACGAGCAGTACTTC	CASSPRTSGYSYEQYF
NA	TRBV25-1	TRBJ2-1	TRBD2	TGTGCCAGCAGTGAAGCGGGAGGCTCCTACAATGAGCAGTTCTTC	CASSEAGGSYNEQFF
few	TRBV19	TRBJ2-5	NA	TGTGCCAGTAGTATAGGGGGCCAGGGCCGAGAGACCCAGTACTTC	CASSIGGQGRETQYF
NA	TRBV4-1	TRBJ2-3	NA	TGCGCCAGCAGCCAAGTGGTGCGAGATACGCAGTATTTT	CASSQVVRDTQYF
NA	TRBV5-5	TRBJ1-5	NA	TGTGCCAGCAGCTTCAGTCAGGGAGGAGATCAGCCCCAGCATTTT	CASSFSQGGDQPQHF
once	TRBV6-1	TRBJ1-2	NA	TGTGCCAGCAGTGAAGTCGGTGGCTATGGCTACACCTTC	CASSEVGGYGYTF
NA	TRBV19	TRBJ1-1	TRBD1	TGTGCCAGTAGCTCAACAGGGGACACTGAAGCTTTCTTT	CASSSTGDTEAFF
NA	TRBV18	TRBJ1-4	NA	TGTGCCAGCTCCCCCTCAAGGTCGGAGAATGAAAAACTGTTTTTT	CASSPSRSENEKLFF
few	TRBV7-9	TRBJ2-4	TRBD2	TGTGCCAGCAGCTTTCCCCACAGGCTAGCGGGGAACAAAAACATTCAGTACTTC	CASSFPHRLAGNKNIQYF
NA	TRBV5-1	TRBJ1-5	NA	TGCGCCAGCAGCTTGGAGGGTCAGCCCCAGCATTTT	CASSLEGQPQHF
NA	TRBV6-5	TRBJ1-2	NA	TGTGCCAGCTCCAAAGCAGGGAGGCTCTATGGCTACACCTTC	CASSKAGRLYGYTF
NA	TRBV19	TRBJ1-5	TRBD1	TGTGCCAGTAGCCCCACAACAGGGGGCAATCAGCCCCAGCATTTT	CASSPTTGGNQPQHF
few	TRBV18	TRBJ2-2	NA	TGTGCCAGCTCACCTGATTGGGGGACCGGGGAGCTGTTTTTT	CASSPDWGTGELFF
many	TRBV19	TRBJ1-5	NA	TGTGCCAGTAGTATACCCTCCGGGTCAGAACCTAATCAGCCCCAGCATTTT	CASSIPSGSEPNQPQHF
NA	TRBV5-4	TRBJ2-6	NA	TGTGCCAGCAGCTTGGACAGGATTCTTTCTGTGGCCAACGTCCTGACTTTC	CASSLDRILSVANVLTF
NA	TRBV25-1	TRBJ1-2	NA	TGTGCCAGCAGTGAATCGTCTGGACCGCTATATGGCTACACCTTC	CASSESSGPLYGYTF
NA	TRBV7-9	TRBJ1-3	NA	TGTGCCAGCAGGGCTGCGACGACCTCTGGAAACACCATATATTTT	CASRAATTSGNTIYF